This TCR beta chain was identified during a study of beta chain features in type 1 diabetes (dated by TCRdb to the late 2010s). In the study overall: Patients and healthy donors did not differ in mean age, gender distribution, total cell number or subset yield. The study compared the TCRB repertoires of sorted circulating CD4+ T cell subsets in recently diagnosed type 1 diabetes patients with those in matched healthy donors. Across all samples, roughly 110,000,000 sorted cells were examined, and cell number per subset correlated strongly with RNA yield. Whereas all 30 or so donors provided naive and central memory subsets, regulatory and stem cell-like memory subsets were isolated from just 8 patients and about 8 healthy donors.

The High Capacity cDNA Reverse Transcription Kit was used to reverse transcribe all of the isolated RNA, meaning that expressed TCRB transcripts were what got sequenced. Deep immunoSEQ sequencing was performed on naive, central memory and regulatory T cell samples, with an average of roughly 3.5 million total reads per sample. After sorted cells were lysed in RLT buffer, RNA was extracted with DNase-treated RNeasy Micro or Mini kits, with the choice depending on cell number. To prevent cross-contamination, every cell subset was processed on its own, while patient and healthy donor samples were processed together. TCRB sequences were amplified from cDNA with the immunoSEQ multiplex PCR, producing 87-bp fragments spanning the CDR3 region. The amplicons were sequenced using the Illumina HiSeq platform. The original methods were these. PCR bias was corrected computationally using synthetic template baselines, and reads within Hamming distance 2 were collapsed, with unmergeable singletons discarded. By aligning reads against IMGT, V, D and J genes, CDR3 length, and insertions or deletions at six rearrangement sites were assigned. Within each subset, clonotype counts were normalized to the number of sorted cells before true diversity and Gini coefficients were calculated with the tcR R package. The overlap coefficient, calculated on TCRB nucleotide sequences, was used to quantify repertoire sharing. The source is immuneACCESS, and TCRdb retained only in-frame sequences with V and J called. Part of the clones is not carried over; for the studies checked, unresolved V genes explain less than half of this, and the remainder is unexplained. V, J and clone size are those of that table, while D and trimming were read from the DNA. Present in this sample are more than 120,000 clones, less than 15% of which were seen just once. The top ten hold less than 1.5% of the sample.

Each donor gave one peripheral blood draw, roughly 0.12 L on average, collected into heparinised tubes. A BD FACSAria II was used to sort naive, central memory, regulatory and stem cell-like memory CD4+ T cells with a panel that included CD45RO, CCR7, CD25, CD127, CD95 and CD27. Every sorted population had a purity above 95%. PBMCs were isolated immediately by Lymphoprep density gradient centrifugation and stained directly without culture. To minimize batch effects, samples were stained and sorted in pairs, one healthy donor with one patient per experiment. The paper's findings and limits, for the study overall: Naive, central memory and regulatory TCRB repertoires appeared to be more alike among patients than among healthy donors. In all four CD4+ subsets, TCRB CDR3 length was moderately but significantly shorter in type 1 diabetes patients. Because cDNA was sequenced instead of genomic DNA, highly expressing activated cells could be over-represented, though the groups showed no difference in activation or CD3 levels. At VDJ recombination sites, patients with type 1 diabetes made fewer insertions and deleted more nucleotides, a pattern implying thymic rearrangement abnormalities. Only small numbers of individuals were included in the HLA sub-analyses, which left unresolved whether HLA type had any influence on TCRB rearrangement. PCR may preferentially amplify shorter templates, but because patient and control samples were amplified and corrected together, any resulting skew would affect both groups equally.

Taken from cysteine to phenylalanine, the CDR3 has 15 residues. The sequence is cut down to CDR3 DNA, 45 bases in frame from base 1. CDR1 and CDR2, per the germline V gene, are SGHVS and FQNEAQ. The germline ends are 15 bases apart after V is trimmed by 1 base and J by 6 bases. Notes on this clone: This receptor's antigen is unknown. The sample holds no much larger clone one base away, and base qualities are not on file.

The sequenced sample consisted of central memory CD4+ T cells from blood. This clonotype originated in a man aged 18 to 29 with type 1 diabetes. The sequence is built from TRBV7-8 and TRBJ1-2, with an unclear D gene assignment. The nucleotide sequence reads as follows: TGTGCCAGCAGCTTAGATCGGGTTAAGGGTAATGGCTACACCTTC. It specifies CASSLDRVKGNGYTF. Outside the CDR3, residues come from the reference TRBV7-8 and TRBJ1-2 proteins, so the full variable domain is: GAGVSQSPRYKVAKRGQDVALRCDPISGHVSLFWYQQALGQGPEFLTYFQNEAQLDKSGLPSDRFFAERPEGSVSTLKIQRTQQEDSAVYLCASSLDRVKGNGYTFGSGTRLTVV.